This is a list of T cell receptor beta chains from one sample in a study. TCRdb re-derived calls from the 5' RACE reads in MiXCR, one entry per CDR3 protein. The profile shows around 44,000 distinct CDR3 sequences, over 25% of them singletons. The source material was tumor-infiltrating memory CD4+ T cells sorted from the breast tumor. The receptors here all came from a female donor with breast cancer. Both conserved end residues are part of each CDR3. A D gene is named only where the DNA matches it firmly. Rows may omit the clone size; those that give it use once, few, many or a size class.

>NA|NA|TRBJ2-2|TRBV7-7
TGTGCTAGCAGCACCGGGGTAGCCGGGGAGCTGTTTTTT
CASSTGVAGELFF
>NA|TRBD2|TRBJ2-2|TRBV7-3
TGTGCCAGCAGCTTAATCGGGACTAACGGACTAGCGGGGGGCGTCCCTGGCACCGAGGAGCTGTTTTTT
CASSLIGTNGLAGGVPGTEELFF
>few|TRBD1|TRBJ2-3|TRBV5-1
TGCGCCAGCAGCCAAGGGACAGGGATTGAAGATACGCAGTATTTT
CASSQGTGIEDTQYF
>many|TRBD2|TRBJ2-5|TRBV7-2
TGTGCCAGCAGCCGCGGGAGTAGGGAGACCCAGTACTTC
CASSRGSRETQYF
>many|TRBD2|TRBJ2-1|TRBV5-1
TGCGCCAGCAGCTTGGGAGTAGCGGGAGCCAATGAGCAGTTCTTC
CASSLGVAGANEQFF
>many|TRBD1|TRBJ2-7|TRBV4-1
TGCGCCAGCAGCTACAGGACAGGGGGCGGCTACGAGCAGTACTTC
CASSYRTGGGYEQYF
>few|TRBD1|TRBJ1-1|TRBV5-1
TGCGCCAGCAGCTGGACCGGGACAGAGAACACTGAAGCTTTCTTT
CASSWTGTENTEAFF
>NA|NA|TRBJ2-6|TRBV28
TGTGCCAGCAGTTTATACTTCTCTGGGGCCAACGTCCTGACTTTC
CASSLYFSGANVLTF
>NA|TRBD1|TRBJ1-3|TRBV4-1
TGCGCCAGCAGCCAAGATACAGGGGCTGGAAACACCATATATTTT
CASSQDTGAGNTIYF
>few|NA|TRBJ1-2|TRBV18
TGTGCCAGCTCCCCTGACAGGAGCTATGGCTACACCTTC
CASSPDRSYGYTF
>NA|TRBD1|TRBJ2-5|TRBV4-1
TGCGCCAGCAGCCACGCTCACAGGGGGCTAGGGACCCAGTACTTC
CASSHAHRGLGTQYF
>NA|NA|TRBJ2-2|TRBV29-1
TGCAGCGTTGAACCGGCAGGGCGACCCACCGGGGAGCTGTTTTTT
CSVEPAGRPTGELFF
>NA|NA|TRBJ2-5|TRBV5-6
TGTGCCAGCAGCTTGGAACAGTGGGGGGTCCAGCGCTTC
CASSLEQWGVQRF
>few|NA|TRBJ1-1|TRBV5-1
TGCGCCAGCAGCTTCAGGGGAGATTGGACTGAAGCTTTCTTT
CASSFRGDWTEAFF
>few|TRBD1|TRBJ1-2|TRBV12-3/TRBV12-4
TGTGCCAGCAGTTTTACAGGGGGCTTCGATGGCTACACCTTC
CASSFTGGFDGYTF
>few|NA|TRBJ2-1|TRBV20-1
TGCAGTGCTAGAGATGTACAGCTCGATGAGCAGTTCTTC
CSARDVQLDEQFF
>many|TRBD1|TRBJ2-7|TRBV7-3
TGTGCCAGCAGCGCAGGGACAGGGCAGACCTACGAGCAGTACTTC
CASSAGTGQTYEQYF
>few|NA|TRBJ1-2|TRBV29-1
TGCAGCGTTGTCGGCGGTAGCTATGGCTACACCTTC
CSVVGGSYGYTF
>few|NA|TRBJ1-1|TRBV5-5
TGTGCCAGCAGCTTCGGCGGCATGAAGGATTTCTTT
CASSFGGMKDFF
>medium-sized|TRBD2|TRBJ2-7|TRBV3-1
TGTGCCAGCAGCCCCGGACTGGGCGGGGGCGAGCAGTACTTC
CASSPGLGGGEQYF
>NA|NA|TRBJ2-3|TRBV9
TGTGCCAGCAGCGTAGTAGGGGACACAGGTACGCAGTATTTT
CASSVVGDTGTQYF
>NA|NA|TRBJ2-7|TRBV2
TGTGCCAGCAATCCCACCCGTACCGGCTACGAGCAGTACTTC
CASNPTRTGYEQYF
>NA|TRBD2|TRBJ2-4|TRBV4-1
TGCGCCAGCAGCCAAGGCGGGCGGGGGAACATTCAGTACTTC
CASSQGGRGNIQYF
>NA|TRBD1|TRBJ1-2|TRBV5-1
TGCGCCAGCAGCTTTACCGGGACAGGGGTTACCTTC
CASSFTGTGVTF
>few|TRBD2|TRBJ2-1|TRBV27
TGTGCCAGCGGTAGAAATCGGGGGGGCGGGAATGAGCAGTTCTTC
CASGRNRGGGNEQFF
>NA|NA|TRBJ2-7|TRBV5-1
TGCGCCAGCAGGGTGGGGATGGACTACGAGCAGTACTTC
CASRVGMDYEQYF
>few|TRBD2|TRBJ2-2|TRBV12-3/TRBV12-4
TGTGCCAGCAGTCCCGTTGGCGGGAGTTTAACCGGGGAGCTGTTTTTT
CASSPVGGSLTGELFF
>few|NA|TRBJ2-1|TRBV28
TGTGCCAGCGATGGTGTACACGGCTACAATGAGCAGTTCTTC
CASDGVHGYNEQFF
>NA|NA|TRBJ1-5|TRBV12-3/TRBV12-4
TGTGCCAGCAGTTTAGGTCAGGGGCCTCAGCCCCAGCATTTT
CASSLGQGPQPQHF
>NA|NA|TRBJ1-4|TRBV7-9
TGTGCCAGCAACCCGTACGACGCTAATGAAAAACTGTTTTTT
CASNPYDANEKLFF
>NA|NA|TRBJ2-3|TRBV27
TGTGCCAGCAGTTGGGTGGGCGCAGATACGCAGTATTTT
CASSWVGADTQYF